This T cell receptor (beta chain) appears in the sequencing data of a study of immune heterogeneity within non-small cell lung tumors. Whole-study context: There were a few squamous cell carcinomas, about ten non-squamous carcinomas and 1 tumor not otherwise specified.

The TCR beta CDR3 region underwent multiplex PCR amplification with 32 V and 13 J primers. From the multiplex PCR reads, TCRdb called clonotypes with MiXCR, one entry per CDR3 protein. The sample holds 21,000 or so distinct CDR3 sequences, about 30% seen once. Whole-study findings and limits: Some T-cell receptor beta clonotypes occurred at high frequency. These high-frequency clonotypes were largely distinct between individual patients. Identical dominant CDR3 beta clonotypes were found repeatedly across the tumor sites of a single patient, and these appeared alongside high-frequency clones that were unique to particular tumor locations.

The starting template was genomic DNA from bulk tumor, approximately 620 ng per sample. During surgery, each primary tumor gave multiple biopsies spaced as far apart as possible. Enrolled individuals presented with untreated, newly diagnosed non-small cell lung cancer and received curative surgery. As concerns this clonotype: Its specificity is unknown.

Germline V lookup: CDR1 SGHKS, CDR2 YYEKEE (reference sequence). J was trimmed by 2 bases and V by 0 bases; bases with no gene match: 5. The CDR3 is 16 amino acids. This TCR came from a man aged 35 to 55 with non-small cell lung cancer. The rearrangement joins TRBV5-5 to TRBJ2-7; 10 bases line up with TRBD2. Sequencing used lung tumor tissue. The CDR3 sequence is CASSLEGTSAAYEQYF. CDR3 in DNA: TGTGCCAGCAGCTTGGAGGGGACTAGCGCCGCCTACGAGCAGTACTTC.